This T cell receptor (beta chain) was identified during a study of blood T cells in healthy people across ages. Investigators took about 10 milliliters of peripheral blood from every donor. The germline V gene has CDR1 SGHTA and CDR2 FQGNSA. The junction had 7 bases not matched to a gene; V was cut back by 5 bases and J by 6 bases. There are 16 residues in the CDR3. Notes on the study in general: In older individuals, TCR beta diversity per million T cells was lower, falling roughly linearly with age.

The authors ran a second PCR of about 7 to 11 cycles using a sample-barcoded 5' primer and a J-beta primer mix. A template-switch adaptor containing 12 random nucleotides labeled each cDNA molecule. One entry per CDR3 protein, called by TCRdb with MiXCR from the 5' RACE reads. This sample has just under 550,000 distinct CDR3 sequences, with approximately 25% found just once. For this clonotype: Its target is unknown.

Another study also made use of these data, one on T cells of mothers and their children. That paper adds: Each child gave about 3 million TCR beta CDR3 reads (each mother, over 9 million).

This clonotype originated in a boy aged 5-17 years in good health. The source material was blood. The genes are TRBV7-2 and TRBJ1-4; 12 bases agree with TRBD1. The CDR3 here is CASSQGTGGADEKLFF. CDR3 DNA: TGTGCCAGCAGCCAGGGGACAGGGGGCGCGGATGAAAAACTGTTTTTT.